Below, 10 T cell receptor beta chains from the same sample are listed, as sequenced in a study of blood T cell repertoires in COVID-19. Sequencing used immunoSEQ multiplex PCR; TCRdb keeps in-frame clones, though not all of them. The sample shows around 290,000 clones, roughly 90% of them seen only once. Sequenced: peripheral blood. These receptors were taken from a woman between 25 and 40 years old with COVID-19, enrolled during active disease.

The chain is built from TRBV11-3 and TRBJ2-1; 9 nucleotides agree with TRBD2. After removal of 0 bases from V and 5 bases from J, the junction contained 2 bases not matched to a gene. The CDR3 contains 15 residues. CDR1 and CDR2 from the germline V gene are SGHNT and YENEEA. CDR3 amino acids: CASSLEAGGNNEQFF. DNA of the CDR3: TGTGCCAGCAGCTTAGAAGCGGGAGGAAACAATGAGCAGTTCTTC. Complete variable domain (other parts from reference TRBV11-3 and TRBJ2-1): EAGVVQSPRYKIIEKKQPVAFWCNPISGHNTLYWYLQNLGQGPELLIRYENEEAVDDSQLPKDRFSAERLKGVDSTLKIQPAELGDSAVYLCASSLEAGGNNEQFFGPGTRLTVL.

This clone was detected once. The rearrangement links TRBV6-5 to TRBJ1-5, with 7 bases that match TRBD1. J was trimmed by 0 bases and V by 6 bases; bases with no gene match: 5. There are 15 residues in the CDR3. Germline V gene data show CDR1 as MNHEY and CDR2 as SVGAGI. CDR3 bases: TGTGCCAGCAGGGACAGGACTTATAGCAATCAGCCCCAGCATTTT. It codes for CASRDRTYSNQPQHF.

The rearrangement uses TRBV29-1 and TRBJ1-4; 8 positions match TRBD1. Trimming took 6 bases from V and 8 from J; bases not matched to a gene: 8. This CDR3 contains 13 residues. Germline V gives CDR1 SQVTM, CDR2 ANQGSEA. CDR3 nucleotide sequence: TGCAGCGTGGCGACAGGGGTTACCGAAAAACTGTTTTTT. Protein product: CSVATGVTEKLFF.

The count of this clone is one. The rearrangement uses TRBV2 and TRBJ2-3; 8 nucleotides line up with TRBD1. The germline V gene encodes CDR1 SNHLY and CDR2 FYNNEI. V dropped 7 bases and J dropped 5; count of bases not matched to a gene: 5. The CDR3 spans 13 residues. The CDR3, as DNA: TGTGCCAGCAATCCCAGGGGGCAAGATACGCAGTATTTT. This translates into CASNPRGQDTQYF.

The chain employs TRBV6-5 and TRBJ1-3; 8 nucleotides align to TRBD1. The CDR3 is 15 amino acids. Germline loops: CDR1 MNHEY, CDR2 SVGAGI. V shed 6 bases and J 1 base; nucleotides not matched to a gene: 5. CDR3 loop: CASSMYRGSGNTIYF. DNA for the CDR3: TGTGCCAGCAGCATGTACAGGGGGTCTGGAAACACCATATATTTT.

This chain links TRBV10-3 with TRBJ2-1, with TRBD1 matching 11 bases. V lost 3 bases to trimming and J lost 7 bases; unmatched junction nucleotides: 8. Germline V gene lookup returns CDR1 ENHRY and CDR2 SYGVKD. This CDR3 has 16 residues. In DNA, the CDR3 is TGTGCCATCAGTGAAGTTCCGGGACAGGGGGTTAATGAGCAGTTCTTC. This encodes CAISEVPGQGVNEQFF.

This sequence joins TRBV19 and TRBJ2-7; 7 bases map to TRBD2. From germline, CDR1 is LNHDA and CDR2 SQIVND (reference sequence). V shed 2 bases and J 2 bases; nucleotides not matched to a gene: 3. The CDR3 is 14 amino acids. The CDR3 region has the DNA TGTGCCAGTAGTATATCCGGGGGGACCTACGAGCAGTACTTC. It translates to CASSISGGTYEQYF.

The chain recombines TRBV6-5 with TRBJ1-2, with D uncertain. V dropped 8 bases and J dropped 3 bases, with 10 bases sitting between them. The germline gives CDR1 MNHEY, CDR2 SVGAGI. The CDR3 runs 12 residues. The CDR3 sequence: CASFEGDYGYTF. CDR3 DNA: TGTGCCAGCTTCGAGGGAGACTATGGCTACACCTTC.

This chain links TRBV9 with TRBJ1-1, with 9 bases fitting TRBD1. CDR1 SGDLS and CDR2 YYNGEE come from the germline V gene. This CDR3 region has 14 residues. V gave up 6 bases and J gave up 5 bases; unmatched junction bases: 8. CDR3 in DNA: TGTGCCAGCATGCGAGACGGGACAGGGACTGAAGCTTTCTTT. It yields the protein CASMRDGTGTEAFF. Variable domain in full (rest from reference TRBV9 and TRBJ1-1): DSGVTQTPKHLITATGQRVTLRCSPRSGDLSVYWYQQSLDQGLQFLIQYYNGEERAKGNILERFSAQQFPDLHSELNLSSLELGDSALYFCASMRDGTGTEAFFGQGTRLTVV.

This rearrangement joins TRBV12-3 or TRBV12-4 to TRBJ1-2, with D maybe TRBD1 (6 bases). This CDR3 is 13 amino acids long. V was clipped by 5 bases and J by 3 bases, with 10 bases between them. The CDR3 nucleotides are TGTGCCAGCAGTCCGGACAGTTACTATGGCTACACCTTC. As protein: CASSPDSYYGYTF.